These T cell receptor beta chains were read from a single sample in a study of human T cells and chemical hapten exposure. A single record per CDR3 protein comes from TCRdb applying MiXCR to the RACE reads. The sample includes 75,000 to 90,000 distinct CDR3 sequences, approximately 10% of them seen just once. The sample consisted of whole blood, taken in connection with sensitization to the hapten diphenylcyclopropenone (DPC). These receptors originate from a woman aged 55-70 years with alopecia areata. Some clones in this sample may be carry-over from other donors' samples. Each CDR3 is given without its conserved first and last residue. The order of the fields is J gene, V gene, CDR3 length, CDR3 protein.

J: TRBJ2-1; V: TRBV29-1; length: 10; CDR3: SVPHRGNEQF
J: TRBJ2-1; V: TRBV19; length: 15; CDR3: ASTRWAGGPSYNEQF
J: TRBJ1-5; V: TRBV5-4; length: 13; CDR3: ASSSGGRSNQPQH
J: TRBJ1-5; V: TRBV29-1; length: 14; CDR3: SVGGGQDHSNQPQH
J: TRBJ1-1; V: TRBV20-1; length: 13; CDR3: SAADDRSMNTEAF
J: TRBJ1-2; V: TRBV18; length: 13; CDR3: ASSPLTTRENGYT
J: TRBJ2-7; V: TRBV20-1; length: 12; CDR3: SALRGVTSYEQY
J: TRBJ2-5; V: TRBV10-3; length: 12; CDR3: AISDVGPGETQY
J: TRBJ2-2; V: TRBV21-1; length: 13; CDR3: ASSNRGPDTGELF
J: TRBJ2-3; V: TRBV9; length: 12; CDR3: ASSVGADPDTQY
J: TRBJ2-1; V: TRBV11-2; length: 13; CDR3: ASSLGAGTEPVQF
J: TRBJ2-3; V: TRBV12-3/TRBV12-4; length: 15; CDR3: ASSFSPGLASTDTQY
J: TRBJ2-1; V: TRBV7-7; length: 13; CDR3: ASSTGQGSYNEQF
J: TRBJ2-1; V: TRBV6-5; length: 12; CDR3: ATATGTGKHEQF
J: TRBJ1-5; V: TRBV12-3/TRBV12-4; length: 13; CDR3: ASSPTDRGPQPQH
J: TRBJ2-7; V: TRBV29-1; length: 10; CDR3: SVGRGSYEQY
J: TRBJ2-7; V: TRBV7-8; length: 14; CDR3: ASSSTIASGAYEQY
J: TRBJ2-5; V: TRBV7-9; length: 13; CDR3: ASSLRQVIEETQY
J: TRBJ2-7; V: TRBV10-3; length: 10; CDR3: AISGGSYEQY
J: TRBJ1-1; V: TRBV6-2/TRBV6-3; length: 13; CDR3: ATQTMPGSYTEAF
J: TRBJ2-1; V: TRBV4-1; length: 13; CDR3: ASSQDNRGQVEQF
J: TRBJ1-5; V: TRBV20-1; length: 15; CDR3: SAIRVGRRQSNQPQH
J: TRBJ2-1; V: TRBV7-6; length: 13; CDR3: ASSHSGGPYNEQF
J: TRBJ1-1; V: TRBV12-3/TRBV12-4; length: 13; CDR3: ASTPGQALNTEAF
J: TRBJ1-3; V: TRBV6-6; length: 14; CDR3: ASRPPDSRSGNTIY
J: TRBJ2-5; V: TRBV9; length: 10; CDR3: ASSGQGETQY
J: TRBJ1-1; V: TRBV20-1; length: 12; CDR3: SAETGHGGTEAF
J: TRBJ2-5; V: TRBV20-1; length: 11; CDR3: SARFAGVKTQY
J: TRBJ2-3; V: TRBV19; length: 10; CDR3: ASSYTRDTQY
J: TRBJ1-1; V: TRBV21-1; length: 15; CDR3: ASSRCRGWSMNTEAF
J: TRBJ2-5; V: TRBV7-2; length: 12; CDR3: ASSKNEFRETQY
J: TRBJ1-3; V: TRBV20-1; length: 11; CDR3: SAHAMAGNTIY
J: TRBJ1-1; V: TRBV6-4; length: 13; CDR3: ASRRTGFEGAEAF
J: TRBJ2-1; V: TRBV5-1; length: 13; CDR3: ASKTTGTVYNEQF
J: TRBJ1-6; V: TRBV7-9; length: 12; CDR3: ASSLQVFGSPLH
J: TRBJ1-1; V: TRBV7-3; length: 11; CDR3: ASSRTRNTEAF
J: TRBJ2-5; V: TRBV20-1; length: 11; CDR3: SARLAGIETQY
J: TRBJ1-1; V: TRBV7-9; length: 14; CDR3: ASSLASGTLNTEAF
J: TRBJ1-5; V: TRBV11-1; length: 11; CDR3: ASSLGEHQPQH
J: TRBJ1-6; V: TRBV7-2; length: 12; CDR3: ASSDRGFGSPLH
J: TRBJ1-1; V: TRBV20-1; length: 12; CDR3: SASQGNMNTEAF
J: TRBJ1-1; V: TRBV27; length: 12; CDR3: ASSLQGSYTEAF
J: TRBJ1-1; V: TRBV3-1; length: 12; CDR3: ASSQDKKRREAF
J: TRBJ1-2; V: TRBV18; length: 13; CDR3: ASSPLQQPNYGYT
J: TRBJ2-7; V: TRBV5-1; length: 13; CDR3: ASSLDGQGTYEQY
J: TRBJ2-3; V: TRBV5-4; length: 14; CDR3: ASSLPRGGGTDTQY
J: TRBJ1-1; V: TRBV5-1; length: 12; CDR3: ASSNRAENTEAF
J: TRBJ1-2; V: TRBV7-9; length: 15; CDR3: ASSIFRSGGVEDGYT
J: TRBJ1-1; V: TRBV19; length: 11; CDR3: ASSIGANTEAF
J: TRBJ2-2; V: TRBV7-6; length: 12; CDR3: ASSHTSGGGELF
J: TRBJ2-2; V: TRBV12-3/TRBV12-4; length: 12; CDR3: ASRDRANTGELF
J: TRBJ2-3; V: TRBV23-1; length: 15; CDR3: ASAFPLTSGGTDTQY
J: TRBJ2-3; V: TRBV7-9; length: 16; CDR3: ASSQEGTGGLSTDTQY
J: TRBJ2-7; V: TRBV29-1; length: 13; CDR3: SARLRAGALYEQY